This is a list of T cell receptor beta chains from one sample in a study of blood T cell repertoires in COVID-19. Clones were sequenced by immunoSEQ multiplex PCR, and TCRdb holds only the in-frame ones, with some missing. The table lists 270,000 or so clones, 81% of them singletons, with around 2.9% in the top ten. Source material: peripheral blood. The receptors were gathered from a woman aged 55-69 years with active or convalescent COVID-19. CDR3s include the opening cysteine and the closing phenylalanine or tryptophan. The order of the fields is V gene, clone size, D gene, J gene, CDR3 DNA, CDR3 protein. A D gene is named only where the DNA matches it firmly. The size of a clone is reported for some rows only, either as once, few or many, or as a class for expanded clones.

V: TRBV19; size: .; D: TRBD2; J: TRBJ2-5; DNA: TGTGCCAGTAGTATAGAGGGAAGCGGGGGCCCGAGAGAGACCCAGTACTTC; CDR3: CASSIEGSGGPRETQYF
V: TRBV5-1; size: .; D: .; J: TRBJ2-2; DNA: TGCGCCAGCAGCTGGGGCGACAGGCCGAACACCGGGGAGCTGTTTTTT; CDR3: CASSWGDRPNTGELFF
V: TRBV19; size: .; D: .; J: TRBJ1-1; DNA: TGTGCCAGTAGTATAGCCAGGGCTGAAGCTTTCTTT; CDR3: CASSIARAEAFF
V: TRBV18; size: .; D: TRBD1; J: TRBJ1-1; DNA: TGTGCCAGCTCATTGGAACAGGGGAAGAACACTGAAGCTTTCTTT; CDR3: CASSLEQGKNTEAFF
V: TRBV19; size: .; D: .; J: TRBJ1-5; DNA: TGTGCCAGTAGTATTTTTGTCGGGGGCAATCAGCCCCAGCATTTT; CDR3: CASSIFVGGNQPQHF
V: TRBV13; size: .; D: .; J: TRBJ2-7; DNA: TGTGCCAGCAGCTTCGAACGGGGGAATTCCTACGAGCAGTACTTC; CDR3: CASSFERGNSYEQYF
V: TRBV6-5; size: .; D: TRBD1; J: TRBJ1-4; DNA: TGTGCCAGCAGGTGGGACAGGGGTGAAAAACTGTTTTTT; CDR3: CASRWDRGEKLFF
V: TRBV9; size: once; D: .; J: TRBJ1-2; DNA: TGTGCCAGCAGCGTCCAGCCAGGGAATGAAGCTAACTATGGCTACACCTTC; CDR3: CASSVQPGNEANYGYTF
V: TRBV5-4; size: once; D: .; J: TRBJ1-6; DNA: TGTGCCTCCTCGACTAGCTCCTATAATTCACCCCTCCACTTT; CDR3: CASSTSSYNSPLHF
V: TRBV6-2/TRBV6-3; size: .; D: .; J: TRBJ2-3; DNA: TGTGCCAGCAGTTTGTACAGGGTTTTAGATACGCAGTATTTT; CDR3: CASSLYRVLDTQYF
V: TRBV19; size: .; D: .; J: TRBJ1-1; DNA: TGTGCCTCCTCGGACTTCACTGAAGCTTTCTTT; CDR3: CASSDFTEAFF
V: TRBV19; size: .; D: .; J: TRBJ1-5; DNA: TGTGCCAGTACCCCCAGGGGAAATCAGCCCCAGCATTTT; CDR3: CASTPRGNQPQHF
V: TRBV10-3; size: .; D: TRBD1; J: TRBJ1-3; DNA: TGTGCCATCAGGACAGGGGCGGCAGGAAACACCATATATTTT; CDR3: CAIRTGAAGNTIYF
V: TRBV19; size: .; D: .; J: TRBJ1-5; DNA: TGTGCCAGTAGTTTAACGGGTGACGGCCATCAGCCCCAGCATTTT; CDR3: CASSLTGDGHQPQHF
V: TRBV7-2; size: .; D: TRBD1; J: TRBJ1-3; DNA: TGTGCCAGCAGAGCGGACAGGGGAAACACCATATATTTT; CDR3: CASRADRGNTIYF
V: TRBV2; size: .; D: .; J: TRBJ2-5; DNA: TGTGCCAGCAGCGCCTTAGGAGGCTTCCAAGAGACCCAGTACTTC; CDR3: CASSALGGFQETQYF
V: TRBV4-2; size: few; D: TRBD1; J: TRBJ1-2; DNA: TGTGCCAGCAGCCAACCGGGACAGGGAGACTATGGCTACACCTTC; CDR3: CASSQPGQGDYGYTF
V: TRBV6-6; size: .; D: TRBD1; J: TRBJ1-2; DNA: TGTGCCAGCATTTCCGGACAGGGCACTTATGGCTACACCTTC; CDR3: CASISGQGTYGYTF
V: TRBV25-1; size: .; D: .; J: TRBJ1-6; DNA: TGTGCCAGCGGTCCCCCAGGGAGGGGAAATTCACCCCTCCACTTT; CDR3: CASGPPGRGNSPLHF
V: TRBV15; size: few; D: .; J: TRBJ2-7; DNA: TGTGCCACCAGCAGATCACAGGGTTCCTACGAGCAGTACTTC; CDR3: CATSRSQGSYEQYF
V: TRBV5-1; size: .; D: TRBD1; J: TRBJ2-5; DNA: TGCGCCAGCACCCAAGGGACAGGGGTGAGGGCGGAGACCCAGTACTTC; CDR3: CASTQGTGVRAETQYF
V: TRBV3-1/TRBV3-2; size: .; D: .; J: TRBJ1-1; DNA: TGTGCCAGCAGCCAAGACAGGGGCACTGAAGCTTTCTTT; CDR3: CASSQDRGTEAFF
V: TRBV7-8; size: .; D: .; J: TRBJ2-7; DNA: TGTGCCAGCAGCTTAGTTCCGGGAAACTACGAGCAGTACTTC; CDR3: CASSLVPGNYEQYF
V: TRBV12-3/TRBV12-4; size: .; D: .; J: TRBJ1-1; DNA: TGTGCCAGCGAGGGACACCCGAACACTGAAGCTTTCTTT; CDR3: CASEGHPNTEAFF
V: TRBV5-4; size: .; D: TRBD2; J: TRBJ2-3; DNA: TGTGCCAGCAGCTTAGCGGGGGGGCTCGGAGATACGCAGTATTTT; CDR3: CASSLAGGLGDTQYF
V: TRBV19; size: .; D: TRBD1; J: TRBJ1-3; DNA: TGTGCCAGTAGTATAGCGGGACAGAGCTCTGGAAACACCATATATTTT; CDR3: CASSIAGQSSGNTIYF
V: TRBV5-4; size: .; D: TRBD2; J: TRBJ2-3; DNA: TGTGCCAGCAGCCTAAAACTAGCGGGGGGCCCCACCGGGGCAGATACGCAGTATTTT; CDR3: CASSLKLAGGPTGADTQYF
V: TRBV19; size: .; D: .; J: TRBJ1-1; DNA: TGTGCCAGTAGTATTTTACAGGGAGAGGACACTGAAGCTTTCTTT; CDR3: CASSILQGEDTEAFF
V: TRBV4-1; size: .; D: .; J: TRBJ1-3; DNA: TGCGCCAGCAGCCGAACCACAGGGTCGGGACGGTCTGGAAACACCATATATTTT; CDR3: CASSRTTGSGRSGNTIYF
V: TRBV4-1; size: .; D: .; J: TRBJ2-7; DNA: TGCGCCAGCAGCCAAGCGCGGGGGCCAACCTACGAGCAGTACTTC; CDR3: CASSQARGPTYEQYF
V: TRBV7-6; size: many; D: TRBD1; J: TRBJ2-7; DNA: TGTGCCAGCAGCTTAGCTACAGGGGCGCCCCACGAGCAGTACTTC; CDR3: CASSLATGAPHEQYF
V: TRBV3-1/TRBV3-2; size: .; D: TRBD2; J: TRBJ2-2; DNA: TGTGCCAGCAGTCGACGGGGGGTCACCGGGGAGCTGTTTTTT; CDR3: CASSRRGVTGELFF
V: TRBV6-2/TRBV6-3; size: once; D: .; J: TRBJ2-1; DNA: TGTGCCAGCAGTTTCAAGCCCGATACTACTAGTGAATTCGAGCAGTTCTTC; CDR3: CASSFKPDTTSEFEQFF
V: TRBV10-1; size: .; D: TRBD2; J: TRBJ2-7; DNA: TGCGCCAGCTCTAGCGGTACTAGCGGGAACTCCTACGAGCAGTACTTC; CDR3: CASSSGTSGNSYEQYF
V: TRBV7-9; size: .; D: .; J: TRBJ2-3; DNA: TGTGCCAGCAGCCTTGGTGCGGGGACCACAGATACGCAGTATTTT; CDR3: CASSLGAGTTDTQYF
V: TRBV2; size: .; D: .; J: TRBJ1-5; DNA: TGTGCCAGCAGTGTGCGACAGGTTCTCAATCAGCCCCAGCATTTT; CDR3: CASSVRQVLNQPQHF
V: TRBV5-4; size: once; D: TRBD2; J: TRBJ2-3; DNA: TGTGCCAGCAGCCCAGATCCGGGACTAGCGGGGGCAGGAGATACGCAGTATTTT; CDR3: CASSPDPGLAGAGDTQYF
V: TRBV15; size: .; D: .; J: TRBJ1-2; DNA: TGTGCCACCAGCAGAGATCGTGGGGCCTATGGCTACACCTTC; CDR3: CATSRDRGAYGYTF
V: TRBV6-1; size: .; D: TRBD1; J: TRBJ1-2; DNA: TGTGCCAGCAGTGAAGCGGGACAGGGATACGGCTACACCTTC; CDR3: CASSEAGQGYGYTF
V: TRBV10-1; size: once; D: TRBD1; J: TRBJ1-1; DNA: TGCGCCAGCAGTCCTGGGGACAGGGCGAAGGGTTGGCGAGCTTTCTTT; CDR3: CASSPGDRAKGWRAFF
V: TRBV5-4; size: .; D: TRBD2; J: TRBJ2-6; DNA: TGTGCCAGCAGCTTGGATCCGGGGGGGGGAACTGGGGCCAACGTCCTGACTTTC; CDR3: CASSLDPGGGTGANVLTF
V: TRBV5-1; size: .; D: .; J: TRBJ1-5; DNA: TGCGCCAGCAGCTTGGGAGGCGGTGATCAGCCCCAGCATTTT; CDR3: CASSLGGGDQPQHF